This T cell receptor beta chain is drawn from a study of T-cell memory formation after mild COVID-19. General study results and limits: Mainly CM and EM harbored the contracting CD4+ clones; mainly EMRA harbored the CD8+ ones. Clones from the second wave (peaking day 37) had unconfirmed SARS-CoV-2 specificity.

This clonotype appeared a few times. No antigen is known for it. TCRalpha and TCRbeta libraries used 5'RACE with constant-segment primers and UMIs. Each CDR3 protein gets one entry after TCRdb re-called the 5' RACE reads with MiXCR. Of just over 350,000 distinct CDR3 sequences in the sample, under 15% were seen once. The specimen sequenced was PBMCs or a T cell subset sorted from them (not recorded which). The receptor was derived from a man between 18 and 35 years old who had mild COVID-19 (a few samples of this study predate the infection). Cell type and time point are not known.

The CDR3 protein is CASSLHFQGGLTNEKLFF. In DNA form, the CDR3 reads TGTGCCAGCAGCTTACATTTCCAGGGGGGGTTAACTAATGAAAAACTGTTTTTT. This sequence joins TRBV7-2 and TRBJ1-4; 7 positions match TRBD1. The length of the CDR3 is 18 residues. Germline CDR1 and CDR2: SGHTA and FQGNSA. V gave up 2 bases and J gave up 1 base; unmatched junction bases: 10.